This record covers a single TCR beta chain. Germline V gene data show CDR1 as MDHEN and CDR2 as SYDVKM. V dropped 6 bases and J dropped 7 bases, with 10 bases sitting between them. The CDR3 runs to 11 residues. The entry originates in a study of blood T cell repertoires in COVID-19. Study details: Samples representing acute and convalescent COVID-19 were sourced from the United States, Italy and Spain. T cells, B-cell-depleted T cells, or PBMCs provided the cDNA or gDNA that served as material.

In the original processing: Researchers report that nucleated cell counts were estimated from reference gene primer amplification. TCRdb's table, derived via immunoSEQ multiplex PCR, lists solely in-frame clones and lacks some. That table furnishes V, J and clone size, whereas the DNA furnished D and trimming. The table lists 250,000 to 300,000 clones, 80% to 90% of them singletons. Followed over time, Seattle patients had been enrolled while infection was active. The chain couples TRBV28 to TRBJ2-7; D is unclear. The sequenced sample consisted of peripheral blood. This clonotype originated in a woman in her seventies with COVID-19, enrolled during active disease. CDR3 coding DNA: TGTGCCAGCAGCAAACAGTGGGAGCAGTACTTC. This translates into CASSKQWEQYF.